Presented here are 5 T cell receptor beta chains from one specimen sequenced in a study of beta chain features in type 1 diabetes (dated 2018 in TCRdb). Library preparation was by the immunoSEQ multiplex PCR assay. The entire isolated RNA was reverse transcribed using the High Capacity cDNA Reverse Transcription Kit, and thus expressed TCRB transcripts were sequenced. TCRdb took over this immuneACCESS table, retaining in-frame rearrangements with V and J assigned. Such tables are incomplete; in checked studies, under half of the missing clones stem from an unresolved V gene, and the remainder is unexplained. The sample yields approximately 140,000 clones; 40% to 60% were counted once. The top ten clonotypes cover 0.4% to 0.5% of the sample. Material for sequencing was Tregs from blood. What this sample's cell subset or site label stands for: regulatory CD4+ T cells. The receptors derive from a man younger than 35 in good health.

CDR3 residues: CASSSRTGPNTEAFF. DNA of the CDR3: TGTGCCAGCAGCTCTAGGACAGGGCCGAACACTGAAGCTTTCTTT. V and J are TRBV7-2 and TRBJ1-1; 8 bases match TRBD1. V was clipped by 4 bases and J by 1 base; unmatched bases: 5. In germline, CDR1 is SGHTA, CDR2 FQGNSA. The CDR3 is 15 residues long.

The rearrangement links TRBV28 to TRBJ1-5; the D gene is possibly TRBD1 (6 bases). CDR3 length: 13 amino acids. Trimming removed 7 bases from V and 2 bases from J, with 9 bases in between. Germline CDR1 reads MDHEN; CDR2 reads SYDVKM. DNA of the CDR3: TGTGCCAGCATACAGGGTGGCAATCAGCCCCAGCATTTT. It codes for CASIQGGNQPQHF. Together with reference TRBV28 and TRBJ1-5, the CDR3 gives the full variable domain: DVKVTQSSRYLVKRTGEKVFLECVQDMDHENMFWYRQDPGLGLRLIYFSYDVKMKEKGDIPEGYSVSREKKERFSLILESASTNQTSMYLCASIQGGNQPQHFGDGTRLSIL.

This chain links TRBV5-1 with TRBJ2-1; D is uncertain. The CDR3 consists of 15 residues. Germline loops: CDR1 SGHRS, CDR2 YFSETQ. V lost 4 bases and J lost 8, with 19 bases in between. This CDR3 is CASSPLSPTIDEQFF. The CDR3 nucleotides are TGCGCCAGCAGCCCCCTAAGTCCTACGATCGATGAGCAGTTCTTC.

The gene calls are TRBV19 and TRBJ1-5; D uncertain. This CDR3 spans 13 amino acids. Germline V gene data show CDR1 as LNHDA and CDR2 as SQIVND (reference sequence). Trimming removed 4 bases at V and 4 bases at J, with 8 bases between. This CDR3 reads CASSTEPNQPQHF. The CDR3 DNA reads as TGTGCCAGTAGTACTGAGCCAAATCAGCCCCAGCATTTT.

A few counts support this clone. V usage is TRBV7-9 and J usage is TRBJ1-5; D uncertain. Per the germline V gene, CDR1 is SEHNR and CDR2 is FQNEAQ (reference sequence). Trimming left V 3 bases short and J 4 bases short, with 10 bases between. This CDR3 region has 14 residues. CDR3 in DNA: TGTGCCAGCAGCTTCGCAGGATCAAATCAGCCCCAGCATTTT. Translated, it gives CASSFAGSNQPQHF.